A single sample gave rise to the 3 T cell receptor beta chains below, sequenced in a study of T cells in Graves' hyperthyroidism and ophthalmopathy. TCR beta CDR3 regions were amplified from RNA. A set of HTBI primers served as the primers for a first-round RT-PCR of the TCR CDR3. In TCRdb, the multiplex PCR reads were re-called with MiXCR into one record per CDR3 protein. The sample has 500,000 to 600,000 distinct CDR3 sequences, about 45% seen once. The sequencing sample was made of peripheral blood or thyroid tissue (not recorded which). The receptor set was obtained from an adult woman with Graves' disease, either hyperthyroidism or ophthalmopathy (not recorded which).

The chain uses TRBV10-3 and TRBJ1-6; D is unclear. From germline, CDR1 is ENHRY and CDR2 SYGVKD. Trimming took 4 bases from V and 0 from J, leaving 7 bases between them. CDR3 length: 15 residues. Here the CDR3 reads CAISGRSSYNSPLHF. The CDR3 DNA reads TGTGCCATCAGTGGCCGGAGCTCCTATAATTCACCCCTCCACTTT.

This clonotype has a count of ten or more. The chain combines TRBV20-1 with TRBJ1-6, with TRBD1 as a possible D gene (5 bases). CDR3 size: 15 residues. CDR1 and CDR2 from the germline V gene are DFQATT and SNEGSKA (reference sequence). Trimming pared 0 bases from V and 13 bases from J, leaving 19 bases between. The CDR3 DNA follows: TGCAGTGCTAGAGATCAAGGGGCGGTAATGTGGCCCCTCCACTTT. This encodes CSARDQGAVMWPLHF.

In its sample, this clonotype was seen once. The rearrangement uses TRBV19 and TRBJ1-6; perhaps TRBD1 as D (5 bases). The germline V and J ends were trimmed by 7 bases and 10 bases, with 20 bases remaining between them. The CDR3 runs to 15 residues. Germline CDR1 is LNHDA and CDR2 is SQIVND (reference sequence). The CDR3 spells CASTPDRTLSSPLHF. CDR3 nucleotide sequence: TGTGCCAGTACTCCCGATCGGACACTGAGCTCACCCCTCCACTTT. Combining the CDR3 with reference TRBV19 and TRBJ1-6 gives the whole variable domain DGGITQSPKYLFRKEGQNVTLSCEQNLNHDAMYWYRQDPGQGLRLIYYSQIVNDFQKGDIAEGYSVSREKKESFPLTVTSAQKNPTAFYLCASTPDRTLSSPLHFGNGTRLTVT.